This T cell receptor (beta chain) came from a study of T cell responses to AZD1222 COVID-19 vaccine. Germline lookup yields CDR1 LGHNT and CDR2 FRNRAP. Trimming cost V 1 base and J 6 bases; bases outside gene matches: 3. CDR3 length equals 15 residues. Turning to this clone: As yet, its antigen is unknown.

Clones were sequenced by immunoSEQ multiplex PCR, and TCRdb holds only the in-frame ones, with some missing. The sample contains under 200,000 clones, roughly 93% of which appear only once. Whole-study results and caveats: Nearly half of the spike-specific TCRs reportedly recognize variant regions that carry no mutations. Vaccination with two AZD1222 doses was followed by a rise in Spike-specific TCR breadth and depth. White British people made up most donors, females outnumbered males, and clonal diversity was possibly underestimated.

Sequenced material: peripheral blood, taken on day 0 of AZD1222 vaccination. The chain couples TRBV12-5 to TRBJ1-5; TRBD1 matches 10 bases. The receptor was derived from an adult in good health. CDR3 amino acids: CASGLGQGAFQPQHF. The CDR3 bases are TGTGCTAGTGGTTTGGGACAGGGGGCCTTTCAGCCCCAGCATTTT. The full variable domain, with the rest looked up from reference TRBV12-5 and TRBJ1-5, is DARVTQTPRHKVTEMGQEVTMRCQPILGHNTVFWYRQTMMQGLELLAYFRNRAPLDDSGMPKDRFSAEMPDATLATLKIQPSEPRDSAVYFCASGLGQGAFQPQHFGDGTRLSIL.